One TCR beta chain is described in this entry. Profiled with immunoSEQ multiplex PCR; TCRdb holds only in-frame clones, not every one. This sample carries about 120,000 clones, approximately 88% of them seen once, and the ten largest clones take under 40%. This specimen comes from a study of control samples from healthy donors and cancer patients. CDR3 length: 16 amino acids. Trimming stripped 1 base from V and 0 bases from J, with 11 bases between. CDR1 SGHTA and CDR2 FQGNSA come from the germline V gene. This sequence joins TRBV7-2 and TRBJ2-3; a weak D match, TRBD2 (6 bases). Source material: blood. The receptor's source is a man in his forties or fifties in good health. The CDR3 region is CASSLVGGVSTDTQYF. The CDR3 DNA reads TGTGCCAGCAGCTTAGTGGGCGGGGTGAGCACAGATACGCAGTATTTT.